This T cell receptor beta chain was sequenced during a study of CD8 T cells in ankylosing spondylitis. Study-level findings and limits: Significant enrichment of disease-linked clones was reportedly seen in matched ankylosing spondylitis synovial fluid. Disease-linked clones were CD8+ and relatively rare in peripheral blood.

Generation of TCR beta libraries employed quantitative 5'-RACE incorporating molecular barcodes. TCRdb used MiXCR to reprocess the 5' RACE reads, holding one entry per CDR3 protein. The sample lists under 250,000 distinct CDR3 sequences; roughly 26% were seen once. As to this clonotype: The antigen is undetermined.

The TCR was taken from a male donor with ankylosing spondylitis or in good health (not recorded which). The sequencing input was blood, either unsorted or a sorted T cell fraction (not recorded which).

The CDR3 spells CASSEAIVRWDNSPLHF. Here the CDR3 DNA reads TGTGCCAGCAGTGAAGCGATCGTAAGGTGGGATAATTCACCCCTCCACTTT. The chain combines TRBV6-1 with TRBJ1-6; D remains ambiguous. This CDR3 is 17 amino acids long. The V gene lost 0 bases and the J gene lost 5 bases, with 14 bases spanning the gap. Germline V gene data show CDR1 as MNHNS and CDR2 as SASEGT.